The 15 T cell receptor beta chains below were found in one sample sequenced in a study of blood T cell repertoires in COVID-19. This table comes from immunoSEQ multiplex PCR, and its TCRdb copy is limited to in-frame clones, with some not included. The table includes a few hundred thousand clones, around nine tenths detected once. Sequences were obtained from PBMCs or T cells enriched from blood (not recorded which). The receptors were gathered from a woman in her forties who had recovered from COVID-19.

This chain connects TRBV7-9 to TRBJ2-6, with D maybe TRBD1 (6 bases). Per the germline V gene, CDR1 is SEHNR and CDR2 is FQNEAQ (reference sequence). V lost 4 bases and J lost 3, with 16 bases in between. This CDR3 spans 17 amino acids. For the CDR3, the DNA is TGTGCCAGCAGCTCACTCCTCAGGGGAAGTGGGGCCAACGTCCTGACTTTC. Protein: CASSSLLRGSGANVLTF.

This clone was recorded once. The DNA of the CDR3 is TGTGCCAGCAGCTTAGATCAAGGGAGGGTCATCAACTACGAGCAGTACTTC. It specifies CASSLDQGRVINYEQYF. The chain uses TRBV11-2 and TRBJ2-7, with 7 bases lining up with TRBD2. Germline V CDR1 and CDR2: SGHAT, FQNNGV. The trim removed 0 bases at V and 3 bases at J, leaving 11 bases unmatched. This CDR3 is built from 17 residues. Filled out from reference TRBV11-2 and TRBJ2-7, the complete variable domain reads EAGVAQSPRYKIIEKRQSVAFWCNPISGHATLYWYQQILGQGPKLLIQFQNNGVVDDSQLPKDRFSAERLKGVDSTLKIQPAKLEDSAVYLCASSLDQGRVINYEQYFGPGTRLTVT.

The chain couples TRBV2 to TRBJ1-1, with TRBD1 matching over 7 bases. The J segment lost 10 bases and the V segment lost 7 bases, leaving 15 bases of the junction unmatched. Germline loops: CDR1 SNHLY, CDR2 FYNNEI. The CDR3 sequence is 14 residues long. CDR3 DNA sequence: TGTGCCAGCATTCCTGAAAGGACAGGTCGGGGAGCTTTCTTT. It translates to CASIPERTGRGAFF.

CDR3 sequence (DNA): TGTGCCAGCAGTCGAGGGACAGCCCTTAATTCACCCCTCCACTTT. This encodes CASSRGTALNSPLHF. The chain employs TRBV6-5 and TRBJ1-6, with 7 bases fitting TRBD1. With 5 bases clipped from V and 6 bases from J, the junction kept 7 bases outside the gene matches. The CDR3 has 15 residues. CDR1 and CDR2 (germline): MNHEY, SVGAGI.

The chain recombines TRBV28 with TRBJ2-7; TRBD1 matches at 10 bases. This CDR3 spans 14 amino acids. V was pared by 7 bases and J by 4 bases, with 7 bases of the junction left unmatched. CDR1 is MDHEN, CDR2 SYDVKM, per germline. CDR3 protein: CASIDPGQGYEQYF. In DNA form, the CDR3 reads TGTGCCAGCATTGATCCGGGACAGGGGTACGAGCAGTACTTC. Supplemented by reference TRBV28 and TRBJ2-7, the full variable domain reads DVKVTQSSRYLVKRTGEKVFLECVQDMDHENMFWYRQDPGLGLRLIYFSYDVKMKEKGDIPEGYSVSREKKERFSLILESASTNQTSMYLCASIDPGQGYEQYFGPGTRLTVT.

The CDR3 bases are TGTGCCAGCAGCTTAACTCAGGGGGGTTCACCCCTCCACTTT. Protein sequence: CASSLTQGGSPLHF. The V and J genes are TRBV7-9 and TRBJ1-6, with TRBD1 matching 7 bases. The V segment lost 2 bases and the J segment 9 bases; nucleotides outside the gene matches: 4. Germline lookup yields CDR1 SEHNR and CDR2 FQNEAQ (reference sequence). This CDR3 region has 14 residues.

In its sample, this clone was seen once. This chain links TRBV5-1 with TRBJ1-4; 10 bases fit TRBD1. Trimming took 4 bases from V and 8 from J; bases not matched to a gene: 8. This CDR3 spans 15 amino acids. Germline V gene data show CDR1 as SGHRS and CDR2 as YFSETQ. CDR3 sequence reads: CASSGSGTGEEKLFF. The CDR3 nucleotides read TGCGCCAGCAGCGGCTCCGGGACAGGGGAGGAAAAACTGTTTTTT. The full variable domain, completed using reference TRBV5-1 and TRBJ1-4, is KAGVTQTPRYLIKTRGQQVTLSCSPISGHRSVSWYQQTPGQGLQFLFEYFSETQRNKGNFPGRFSGRQFSNSRSEMNVSTLELGDSALYLCASSGSGTGEEKLFFGSGTQLSVL.

The rearrangement joins TRBV5-5 to TRBJ1-2; 10 bases line up with TRBD1. Unmatched junction bases numbered 2, after V lost 5 bases and J lost 4 bases. Germline V lookup: CDR1 SGHKS, CDR2 YYEKEE (reference sequence). The CDR3 has 13 residues. The CDR3 DNA reads TGTGCCAGCAGTCGGGACAGGGGCTATGGCTACACCTTC. Protein sequence: CASSRDRGYGYTF.

The chain is built from TRBV2 and TRBJ1-1, with a weak D call TRBD1 (5 bases). Trimming stripped 8 bases from V and 4 bases from J, with 14 bases between. The CDR3 is made up of 13 amino acids. From germline, CDR1 is SNHLY and CDR2 FYNNEI. The CDR3 nucleotides read TGTGCCAGCGGGGGGACGGTTGTCACTGAAGCTTTCTTT. Its protein is CASGGTVVTEAFF.

V and J are TRBV19 and TRBJ2-6; weak D call: TRBD2 (6 bases). This CDR3 spans 18 amino acids. CDR1 and CDR2 from the germline V gene are LNHDA and SQIVND (reference sequence). Trimming cost V 7 bases and J 0 bases, with 19 bases left between them. CDR3 nucleotides: TGTGCCAGTAAAGGAGGGCTCGCTTTACTCTCTGGGGCCAACGTCCTGACTTTC. Protein product: CASKGGLALLSGANVLTF.

This clone was counted between two and nine times. The gene calls are TRBV28 and TRBJ1-5; D gene uncertain. The CDR3 loop spans 14 amino acids. The V gene's germline CDR1 is MDHEN and CDR2 SYDVKM. V lost 6 bases and J 3 bases, leaving 12 bases between the germline ends. The CDR3 spells CASRQHPANQPQHF. The DNA for the CDR3 is TGTGCCAGCAGACAACATCCCGCCAATCAGCCCCAGCATTTT.

This chain links TRBV28 with TRBJ2-1; D may be TRBD2 (5 bases). CDR1 is MDHEN and CDR2 is SYDVKM in the germline V gene. The CDR3 has 17 amino acids. V was clipped by 6 bases and J by 0 bases, with 18 bases between them. The chain's CDR3 is CASSPSGLASSYNEQFF. In DNA, the CDR3 is TGTGCCAGCAGCCCCTCCGGACTCGCGAGCTCCTACAATGAGCAGTTCTTC.

The CDR3 bases are TGTGCCAGCAGTTTTAGCGGGACTAGCACAGATACGCAGTATTTT. Translating it yields CASSFSGTSTDTQYF. This chain joins TRBV28 and TRBJ2-3; 8 bases are shared with TRBD2. This CDR3 spans 15 amino acids. The V and J ends lost 3 bases and 0 bases, in that order; junction bases with no gene match: 2. Germline V gene lookup returns CDR1 MDHEN and CDR2 SYDVKM.

This clone was seen only once. This chain connects TRBV6-5 to TRBJ2-3; D is possibly TRBD1 (6 bases). CDR3 size: 13 residues. Germline-derived CDR1 and CDR2 are MNHEY and SVGAGI. The V and J ends lost 6 bases and 6 bases respectively, with 13 bases between them. The CDR3 DNA is TGTGCCAGCAGCGCGACAGGCGGTGATACGCAGTATTTT. Protein: CASSATGGDTQYF.

This chain uses TRBV6-2 or TRBV6-3 with TRBJ2-7; 7 nucleotides agree with TRBD2. CDR3 size: 15 residues. The V gene's germline CDR1 is MNHEY and CDR2 SVGEGT. Trimming at V came to 2 bases and at J to 4 bases, leaving 8 bases not matched to a gene. CDR3 nucleotide sequence: TGTGCCAGCAGTTACGTTGGCGGGAGTAGGTACGAGCAGTACTTC. Its protein is CASSYVGGSRYEQYF.